The entry that follows covers one T cell receptor (beta chain) sequence. Its antigen remains unknown. It was with 60 Vbeta and 13 Jbeta primers that the PCR ran. Assay used: immunoSEQ multiplex PCR; TCRdb lists only in-frame clones, some missing. The sample lists some 110,000 clones, roughly 80% occurring once. The ends were cut back, 2 bases at V and 4 bases at J, with 14 bases in the middle. Germline CDR1 reads SEHNR; CDR2 reads FQNEAQ (reference sequence). The CDR3 consists of 16 residues. The sample is drawn from a study of cytomegalovirus exposure and HLA in healthy donors. Study findings and constraints: Highly shared variants forming one cluster were likely a sequencing artifact. Reports indicate that TCR beta sequences accurately predicted the HLA-A and HLA-B alleles of most subjects.

This chain joins TRBV7-9 and TRBJ1-4; D ambiguous. The source of this sequence is a man aged 25 to 45 in good health and CMV-seropositive. The sample consisted of PBMCs. Written as DNA, the CDR3 is TGTGCCAGCAGCTTAAGGGAGGCTTATGTTAATGAAAAACTGTTTTTT. Translated: CASSLREAYVNEKLFF. The whole variable domain, remainder taken from reference TRBV7-9 and TRBJ1-4, is DTGVSQNPRHKITKRGQNVTFRCDPISEHNRLYWYRQTLGQGPEFLTYFQNEAQLEKSRLLSDRFSAERPKGSFSTLEIQRTEQGDSAMYLCASSLREAYVNEKLFFGSGTQLSVL.